The 30 T cell receptor beta chains given below trace back to one sample, sequenced in a study of blood T cell repertoires in COVID-19. Assay: immunoSEQ multiplex PCR; the TCRdb copy retains only in-frame clones and omits some. The data contain about 330,000 clones, 92% of them singletons. Sequencing was done on a sample of PBMCs or T cells enriched from blood (not recorded which). The receptors were sampled from a woman aged 25 to 39 who had recovered from COVID-19.

CDR3 loop: CASSPPTGYTIKGNIQYF. The CDR3 DNA follows: TGTGCCAGCAGTCCCCCGACAGGTTACACTATTAAGGGGAACATTCAGTACTTC. The chain links TRBV6-6 to TRBJ2-4; TRBD1 might be the D (6 bases). The CDR3 extends over 18 amino acids. The V and J ends lost 5 bases and 7 bases respectively, with 27 bases between them. Germline V gene data show CDR1 as MNHNY and CDR2 as SVGAGI (reference sequence).

The chain couples TRBV7-9 to TRBJ2-5, with D tentatively TRBD2 (5 bases). V lost 2 bases to trimming and J lost 3 bases, with 10 bases between them. The CDR3 sequence is 14 residues long. CDR1 SEHNR and CDR2 FQNEAQ come from the germline V gene (reference sequence). The CDR3 DNA is TGTGCCAGCAGCTTAACGGACGGGAAAGAGACCCAGTACTTC. It specifies CASSLTDGKETQYF.

The chain links TRBV19 to TRBJ1-1; 7 bases are shared with TRBD1. J was trimmed by 4 bases and V by 5 bases; bases with no gene match: 4. The germline V gene has CDR1 LNHDA and CDR2 SQIVND (reference sequence). The CDR3 length is 13 residues. The CDR3 DNA sequence: TGTGCCAGTAGTCGAGCAGGGGGCACTGAAGCTTTCTTT. Encoded protein: CASSRAGGTEAFF.

The chain is built from TRBV18 and TRBJ2-1, with D unclear. V was clipped by 4 bases and J by 0 bases, with 10 bases between them. The CDR3 has 15 amino acids. Germline values: CDR1 KGHSH, CDR2 LQKENI. As DNA, the CDR3 is TGTGCCAGCTCACATCGCGAGAGCTCCTACAATGAGCAGTTCTTC. Its protein product is CASSHRESSYNEQFF.

The genes are TRBV18 and TRBJ1-5; D gene uncertain. The CDR3 runs to 16 residues. Germline V lookup: CDR1 KGHSH, CDR2 LQKENI. Trimming removed 3 bases from V and 0 bases from J, with 12 bases in between. The CDR3 region has the DNA TGTGCCAGCTCACCGCGAGAGGGAATTAGCAATCAGCCCCAGCATTTT. Translation gives CASSPREGISNQPQHF.

The chain couples TRBV7-8 to TRBJ2-7, with a possible D match to TRBD2 (6 bases). CDR1 and CDR2 from the germline V gene are SGHVS and FQNEAQ. V was trimmed by 8 bases and J by 3 bases, leaving 17 bases between them. This CDR3 is built from 14 residues. CDR3 DNA: TGTGCCAGCCAAACTGGGAGGTCCGACTACGAGCAGTACTTC. Residues: CASQTGRSDYEQYF.

V gene TRBV9 combines with J gene TRBJ1-1; D is ambiguous. The CDR3 sequence is 14 residues long. V dropped 2 bases and J dropped 1 base, with 9 bases sitting between them. From germline, CDR1 is SGDLS and CDR2 YYNGEE. The chain's CDR3 is CASSVLGENTEAFF. CDR3 nucleotides: TGTGCCAGCAGCGTCCTGGGAGAGAACACTGAAGCTTTCTTT.

This sequence joins TRBV13 and TRBJ1-3; 7 bases are a match to TRBD1. V lost 6 bases and J lost 4; bases outside the gene matches: 15. The CDR3 contains 17 residues. Germline lookup yields CDR1 PRHDT and CDR2 FYEKMQ (reference sequence). The CDR3 DNA reads TGTGCCAGCAGTATCAGGGCAAAGACAGGGATCGGAAACACCATATATTTT. It codes for CASSIRAKTGIGNTIYF.

This clone was seen once. Within the sample, other DNA sequences also encode this same CDR3. This chain uses TRBV27 with TRBJ2-1; 8 bases fit TRBD2. The V and J ends lost 4 bases and 2 bases, in that order; junction bases with no gene match: 4. The germline V gene encodes CDR1 MNHEY and CDR2 SMNVEV (reference sequence). This CDR3 is built from 15 residues. Here the CDR3 DNA reads TGTGCCAGCAGTTCTGGGACTAGTGCCTACAATGAGCAGTTCTTC. This codes for CASSSGTSAYNEQFF.

V is TRBV9 and J is TRBJ1-6; D not resolved. Between the trimmed V and J ends, which lost 4 bases and 10 bases, there was a span of 18 bases. Germline values: CDR1 SGDLS, CDR2 YYNGEE. The CDR3 runs 15 residues. The CDR3 spells CASSPEGGGVSPLHF. The DNA of the CDR3 is TGTGCCAGCAGCCCCGAGGGAGGTGGCGTATCACCCCTCCACTTT.

The chain combines TRBV28 with TRBJ2-1; possibly TRBD2 for D (5 bases). The CDR3 loop spans 15 amino acids. V lost 6 bases to trimming and J lost 0 bases, with 12 bases between them. The germline V gene has CDR1 MDHEN and CDR2 SYDVKM. CDR3 protein: CASSTKGSSYNEQFF. In DNA, the CDR3 is TGTGCCAGCAGCACAAAAGGGAGCTCCTACAATGAGCAGTTCTTC. Using reference TRBV28 and TRBJ2-1 for the parts outside the CDR3, the full variable domain is DVKVTQSSRYLVKRTGEKVFLECVQDMDHENMFWYRQDPGLGLRLIYFSYDVKMKEKGDIPEGYSVSREKKERFSLILESASTNQTSMYLCASSTKGSSYNEQFFGPGTRLTVL.

The chain carries TRBV19 and TRBJ1-2, with D uncertain. Trimming stripped 5 bases from V and 3 bases from J, with 19 bases between. The CDR3 runs to 16 residues. Germline V CDR1 and CDR2: LNHDA, SQIVND (reference sequence). In nucleotides, the CDR3 is TGTGCCAGTAGTTCCGTGTCGTCCGGGTTATACTATGGCTACACCTTC. This codes for CASSSVSSGLYYGYTF.

The chain recombines TRBV29-1 with TRBJ2-5, with 13 bases that match TRBD2. Per the germline V gene, CDR1 is SQVTM and CDR2 is ANQGSEA. The CDR3 loop spans 15 amino acids. The trim removed 7 bases at V and 4 bases at J, leaving 9 bases unmatched. The DNA of the CDR3 is TGCAGCGCCTCACTAGCGGGGGGGCGGATAGAGACCCAGTACTTC. As protein: CSASLAGGRIETQYF.

The CDR3 DNA is TGTGCCAGCAGCATACAGGGTATTGGCAAAAACATTCAGTACTTC. It codes for CASSIQGIGKNIQYF. V gene TRBV11-2 combines with J gene TRBJ2-4; a weak D match, TRBD1 (6 bases). The germline V gene has CDR1 SGHAT and CDR2 FQNNGV. The CDR3 has 15 amino acids. Trimming removed 5 bases at V and 3 bases at J, with 14 bases between.

The chain recombines TRBV3-1 (or the pseudogene TRBV3-2) with TRBJ1-1; D possibly corresponds to TRBD1 (6 bases). The CDR3 runs 14 residues. Germline V gene sequence: CDR1 LGHDT, CDR2 YNNKEL (reference sequence). V lost 2 bases, J lost 11 bases, and 18 bases lay in between. The CDR3 DNA sequence: TGTGCCAGCAGCCAATTAGACAGGCCGGGACGGGCTTTCTTT. It codes for CASSQLDRPGRAFF.

This chain joins TRBV27 and TRBJ2-3; TRBD1 is a possible D gene (5 bases). The CDR3 has 15 amino acids. CDR1 and CDR2 from the germline V gene are MNHEY and SMNVEV (reference sequence). Trimming left V 5 bases short and J 0 bases short, with 12 bases between. The CDR3: CASSTQVISTDTQYF. The CDR3, as DNA: TGTGCCAGCAGTACACAGGTGATTAGCACAGATACGCAGTATTTT.

The genes are TRBV10-3 and TRBJ2-1, with 7 bases matching TRBD2. Germline V gene sequence: CDR1 ENHRY, CDR2 SYGVKD. The CDR3 consists of 16 residues. V was pared by 4 bases and J by 2 bases, with 8 bases of the junction left unmatched. CDR3 bases: TGTGCCATCAGTGTGGCTAGCGGTTCGACCTACAATGAGCAGTTCTTC. It specifies CAISVASGSTYNEQFF.

The CDR3 loop is CASSRSGTLTGDEQFF. The CDR3 region has the DNA TGTGCCAGCAGCCGATCGGGAACACTCACCGGGGATGAGCAGTTCTTC. The chain links TRBV3-1 (or the pseudogene TRBV3-2) to TRBJ2-1; possibly TRBD2 for D (5 bases). Germline V gene data show CDR1 as LGHDT and CDR2 as YNNKEL (reference sequence). Deletions cut 4 bases from V and 8 bases from J, with 21 bases between. This CDR3 is 16 amino acids long.

The chain has TRBV4-3 and TRBJ2-7; D is perhaps TRBD1 (6 bases). V was pared by 0 bases and J by 5 bases, with 20 bases between. CDR1 and CDR2 (germline): LGHNA, YSLEER. This CDR3 spans 17 amino acids. The CDR3 DNA reads as TGCGCCAGCAGCCAAGAAGTTTTCCCCGGGACATCTAACGAGCAGTACTTC. This gives the protein CASSQEVFPGTSNEQYF.

The rearrangement joins TRBV2 to TRBJ1-3; weak D call: TRBD1 (5 bases). Germline V gene data show CDR1 as SNHLY and CDR2 as FYNNEI. This CDR3 comprises 13 residues. The V and J ends lost 6 bases and 4 bases respectively, with 10 bases between them. DNA of the CDR3: TGTGCCAGCAGGGTGGCAGGGGGAAACACCATATATTTT. It translates to CASRVAGGNTIYF.

The chain carries TRBV29-1 and TRBJ2-7; 10 bases line up with TRBD1. J lost 7 bases, V lost 3 bases, and 6 bases had no gene match. The germline CDR1 and CDR2 sequences are SQVTM and ANQGSEA. The CDR3 runs to 13 residues. CDR3 in amino acids: CSVEGQGNREQYF. CDR3 nucleotides: TGCAGCGTTGAGGGACAGGGGAATAGGGAGCAGTACTTC.

CDR3 nucleotide sequence: TGCGCCAGCAGCCCGGCAGGGGGCGCGACCGAAAAACTGTTTTTT. Its protein is CASSPAGGATEKLFF. J is TRBJ1-4 and V is TRBV5-1, with 8 bases identical to TRBD1. V shed 4 bases, J shed 8 bases, and the junction held 10 bases outside the gene matches. The length of the CDR3 is 15 residues. From germline, CDR1 is SGHRS and CDR2 YFSETQ.

This clone occurred a few times. The chain combines TRBV12-3 or TRBV12-4 with TRBJ1-2; possibly TRBD1 for D (6 bases). The CDR3 extends over 12 amino acids. Between the trimmed V and J ends, which lost 7 bases and 6 bases, there was a span of 12 bases. The CDR3 protein is CASTRTADGYTF. The CDR3 DNA sequence: TGTGCCAGCACTAGGACAGCAGATGGCTACACCTTC.

The CDR3 loop reads CASSQDLPTEAFF. The CDR3 DNA is TGTGCCAGCAGCCAAGATCTCCCGACTGAAGCTTTCTTT. The rearrangement uses TRBV3-1 (or the pseudogene TRBV3-2) and TRBJ1-1; D not certain. The V end lost 0 bases, the J end lost 5 bases, and 7 bases lay between the germline ends. The CDR3 consists of 13 residues. Germline V gene sequence: CDR1 LGHDT, CDR2 YNNKEL (reference sequence).

The CDR3 here is CASSLAKTGVGDTQYF. CDR3 nucleotide sequence: TGCGCCAGCAGCTTGGCAAAGACAGGGGTGGGAGATACGCAGTATTTT. The chain employs TRBV5-1 and TRBJ2-3, with TRBD1 identical over 8 bases. The CDR3 has 16 amino acids. Germline V gene lookup returns CDR1 SGHRS and CDR2 YFSETQ. After removal of 0 bases from V and 5 bases from J, the junction contained 8 bases not matched to a gene.

This sequence joins TRBV7-8 and TRBJ2-5; 9 bases match TRBD2. Germline assignment: CDR1 SGHVS and CDR2 FQNEAQ. Trimming cost V 5 bases and J 5 bases; bases outside gene matches: 12. The CDR3 is made up of 16 amino acids. The CDR3 sequence is CASSPRAGGFFETQYF. The DNA for the CDR3 is TGTGCCAGCAGCCCTAGGGCGGGAGGGTTCTTTGAGACCCAGTACTTC.

The rearrangement joins TRBV7-2 to TRBJ1-1; D unresolved. Germline lookup yields CDR1 SGHTA and CDR2 FQGNSA. V lost 5 bases and J lost 6, with 7 bases in between. The CDR3 is made up of 11 amino acids. In DNA form, the CDR3 reads TGTGCCAGCAGCCTGACTTCTGAAGCTTTCTTT. Encoded protein: CASSLTSEAFF.

This chain joins TRBV6-2 or TRBV6-3 and TRBJ2-2, with D possibly being TRBD1 (5 bases). The germline V gene encodes CDR1 MNHEY and CDR2 SVGEGT. This CDR3 region has 13 residues. V lost 7 bases and J 7 bases, leaving 13 bases between the germline ends. The CDR3 DNA is TGTGCCAGCATCCCAAGAAGGGGCGGGGAGCTGTTTTTT. Translated: CASIPRRGGELFF.

J is TRBJ1-1 and V is TRBV5-1, with a tentative D call TRBD1 (6 bases). There are 14 residues in the CDR3. Deletions cut 4 bases from V and 1 base from J, with 11 bases between. Germline V gene lookup returns CDR1 SGHRS and CDR2 YFSETQ. CDR3 nucleotides: TGCGCCAGCAGCCCGCAGGGGACGAACACTGAAGCTTTCTTT. Residues: CASSPQGTNTEAFF.

The chain links TRBV11-2 to TRBJ1-1; D gene unclear. CDR3 length: 14 residues. Germline CDR1 is SGHAT and CDR2 is FQNNGV. Trimming left V 2 bases short and J 1 base short, with 8 bases between. The CDR3 here is CASSLQRRNTEAFF. The CDR3 DNA reads as TGTGCCAGCAGCTTACAACGGAGGAACACTGAAGCTTTCTTT. Full variable domain (rest looked up from reference TRBV11-2 and TRBJ1-1): EAGVAQSPRYKIIEKRQSVAFWCNPISGHATLYWYQQILGQGPKLLIQFQNNGVVDDSQLPKDRFSAERLKGVDSTLKIQPAKLEDSAVYLCASSLQRRNTEAFFGQGTRLTVV.